This T cell receptor (beta chain) was recorded in a study of shared clonotypes between healthy human individuals. In the CD4+ fraction, cells were divided into CD45RA+ naive and CD45RA-negative memory subsets. Repertoires were generated with immunoSEQ multiplex PCR, while TCRdb's copy carries only in-frame clones and drops some. The sample carries about 2.3 million clones, approximately 93% recorded once. Germline lookup yields CDR1 KGHSH and CDR2 LQKENI. The CDR3 covers 15 residues. Trimming cost V 2 bases and J 2 bases, with 10 bases left between them. The sequenced material came from naive CD4+ T cells from PBMCs. The subset is: CD45RA+ positively selected. This TCR derives from a man younger than 30 in good health. Some clones in this sample may be carry-over from other donors' samples. V usage is TRBV18 and J usage is TRBJ1-5; D is ambiguous. DNA of the CDR3: TGTGCCAGCTCACCAAGTCAGACGGGCAATCAGCCCCAGCATTTT. Protein: CASSPSQTGNQPQHF.